This TCR beta chain was sequenced during a study of T cell changes during pregnancy in multiple sclerosis. Trimming took 4 bases from V and 1 from J, leaving 16 bases between them. The germline CDR1 and CDR2 sequences are ENHRY and SYGVKD. The CDR3 loop spans 16 amino acids. Here immunoSEQ multiplex PCR was the method, and the copy in TCRdb shows in-frame clones only, minus some. The top ten hold around 0.61% of the sample, which has about 50,000 clones, around nine tenths seen once. The sequences come from CD4+ T cells from peripheral blood mononuclear cells, collected after pregnancy. The rearrangement uses TRBV10-3 and TRBJ2-5; D might be TRBD1 (5 bases). This TCR came from a female donor in good health, enrolled as a control in a pregnancy study. Here the CDR3 DNA reads TGTGCCATCAGTGGGTCTTGGGGCCAGGCCCAAGAGACCCAGTACTTC. It yields the protein CAISGSWGQAQETQYF.